These 25 T cell receptor beta chains came from one sample sequenced in a study of cytomegalovirus exposure and HLA in healthy donors. PCR used 60 Vbeta primers and 13 Jbeta primers. Produced via immunoSEQ multiplex PCR; TCRdb's table is partial and in-frame only. Among approximately 100,000 clones listed, 80% were seen once. Source material: PBMCs. The source of these receptors is a man younger than 35 in good health and CMV-seronegative.

The chain is built from TRBV10-3 and TRBJ2-2; possible D gene TRBD1, 5 bases. This CDR3 comprises 16 residues. Germline V gene data show CDR1 as ENHRY and CDR2 as SYGVKD. With 0 bases removed from V and 6 bases from J, the gap between germline ends came to 14 bases. The CDR3 DNA reads TGTGCCATCAGTGAGTCTCCCGGACCACAGGCCGGGGAGCTGTTTTTT. Translated: CAISESPGPQAGELFF.

The chain joins TRBV7-9 to TRBJ2-5; 13 bases fit TRBD2. The CDR3 loop spans 15 amino acids. Losses at the gene ends were 2 bases for V and 6 bases for J; bases not matched to a gene: 3. The germline V gene encodes CDR1 SEHNR and CDR2 FQNEAQ (reference sequence). The CDR3 region has the DNA TGTGCCAGCAGCTTAACTAGCGGGGGGGCGCAGACCCAGTACTTC. It yields the protein CASSLTSGGAQTQYF.

This clone was detected a few times. A read error is likely, as this CDR3 ends without the conserved phenylalanine or tryptophan. The limits of the CDR3 on the DNA are not certain, so only TCRdb's listed CDR3 is given. The V and J genes are TRBV6-1 and TRBJ1-2. Per germline, CDR1 MNHNS and CDR2 SASEGT. The CDR3 is 13 amino acids long, termini counted. The CDR3 loop reads CASSEPPTTGAID.

This chain links TRBV5-6 with TRBJ2-7, with a tentative D call TRBD2 (8 bases). The CDR3 loop spans 13 amino acids. CDR1 is SGHDT and CDR2 is YYEEEE in the germline V gene. Trimming shortened V by 4 bases and J by 11 bases, and 19 bases separated the two germline ends. CDR3 in DNA: TGTGCCAGCAGCCCCCCTCGGGGGGGACAGAAGTACTTC. It is translated as CASSPPRGGQKYF.

V is TRBV6-5 and J is TRBJ1-5, with D unclear. Germline lookup yields CDR1 MNHEY and CDR2 SVGAGI. V lost 6 bases, J lost 7 bases, and 10 bases lay in between. This CDR3 spans 12 amino acids. In nucleotides, the CDR3 is TGTGCCAGCAGGGCACGGGGACAGCCCCAGCATTTT. Its protein is CASRARGQPQHF.

V and J are TRBV5-1 and TRBJ1-2, with a possible D match to TRBD1 (5 bases). The CDR3 is 12 amino acids. Germline V gene lookup returns CDR1 SGHRS and CDR2 YFSETQ. The V gene lost 3 bases and the J gene lost 7 bases, with 10 bases spanning the gap. The CDR3 loop is CASSSDSLGYTF. The CDR3 DNA reads TGCGCCAGCAGCTCCGACAGCCTTGGCTACACCTTC.

Comments on this clone: At one of its ends the junction is not consistent with the germline gene, which may arise from a read error. This CDR3 reads CSSSLVGTGNYGYTF. The CDR3, as DNA: TGTTCCAGCAGCTTAGTGGGAACAGGGAACTATGGCTACACCTTC. The V gene is TRBV7-9, the J gene TRBJ1-2, with a tentative D call TRBD1 (6 bases). The V gene's germline CDR1 is SEHNR and CDR2 FQNEAQ (reference sequence). This CDR3 spans 15 amino acids.

This chain uses TRBV11-2 with TRBJ2-7; 11 bases are a match to TRBD2. Germline assignment: CDR1 SGHAT and CDR2 FQNNGV. The CDR3 has 13 amino acids. Germline trimming cut 8 bases from V and 5 bases from J; bases unmatched to any gene: 5. CDR3 loop: CASLAGGQDEQYF. Written as DNA, the CDR3 is TGTGCCAGCCTAGCGGGGGGCCAGGACGAGCAGTACTTC.

The V and J genes are TRBV5-1 and TRBJ2-6, with 10 bases that match TRBD1. CDR1 is SGHRS and CDR2 is YFSETQ in the germline V gene. The CDR3 spans 17 residues. Losses at the gene ends were 5 bases for V and 2 bases for J; bases not matched to a gene: 7. This CDR3 reads CASRPLGTGAGANVLTF. The CDR3 DNA reads as TGCGCCAGCAGACCCCTGGGGACAGGGGCTGGGGCCAACGTCCTGACTTTC.

In DNA form, the CDR3 reads TGTGCCAGCGCTCAACATGATCCCACCTACGAGCAGTACTTC. Its protein is CASAQHDPTYEQYF. The chain links TRBV6-5 to TRBJ2-7; D gene unclear. The length of the CDR3 is 14 residues. Trimming removed 8 bases at V and 2 bases at J, with 16 bases between. Germline CDR1 MNHEY, CDR2 SVGAGI.

The V and J genes are TRBV4-1 and TRBJ2-5; TRBD1 agrees at 7 bases. V lost 4 bases and J lost 5; bases outside the gene matches: 10. CDR1 is MGHRA, CDR2 YSYEKL, per germline. This CDR3 region has 15 residues. CDR3: CASSRGQLQRETQYF. The CDR3 DNA follows: TGCGCCAGCAGCCGGGGACAGCTCCAAAGGGAGACCCAGTACTTC.

The CDR3 here is CASSPDRGTDTQYF. The DNA for the CDR3 is TGCGCCAGCAGCCCGGACAGGGGCACAGATACGCAGTATTTT. The chain links TRBV5-1 to TRBJ2-3, with 8 bases identical to TRBD1. CDR3 length: 14 residues. Trimming took 4 bases from V and 1 from J; bases not matched to a gene: 2. Looked up from germline, CDR1 is SGHRS and CDR2 is YFSETQ.

Comments on this clone: The sample contains more than one DNA sequence encoding this CDR3. This rearrangement joins TRBV5-1 to TRBJ1-1, with D possibly being TRBD1 (5 bases). Germline loops: CDR1 SGHRS, CDR2 YFSETQ. Trimming took off 2 bases at V and 3 bases at J, with 8 bases between the two ends. The CDR3 spans 13 residues. The CDR3 region has the DNA TGCGCCAGCAGCTTCCAGGGCGACACTGAAGCTTTCTTT. This codes for CASSFQGDTEAFF.

V gene TRBV29-1 combines with J gene TRBJ2-3, with D perhaps TRBD1 (6 bases). CDR1 is SQVTM, CDR2 ANQGSEA, per germline. The ends were cut back, 4 bases at V and 4 bases at J, with 27 bases in the middle. There are 18 residues in the CDR3. The CDR3, as DNA: TGCAGCGTTGGAGGCCTGGGCACAGGGAGCCTACAGGCAGATACGCAGTATTTT. This codes for CSVGGLGTGSLQADTQYF.

This clone was counted only a few times. This chain uses TRBV18 with TRBJ2-3, with 8 bases identical to TRBD2. V was clipped by 4 bases and J by 2 bases; unmatched bases: 5. The CDR3 extends over 15 amino acids. Germline V lookup: CDR1 KGHSH, CDR2 LQKENI. The CDR3 here is CASSQAGGFTDTQYF. The CDR3 nucleotides read TGTGCCAGCTCACAGGCGGGGGGTTTCACAGATACGCAGTATTTT.

CDR3 region: CASSSYRDGYTF. The CDR3 coding sequence is TGTGCCAGCAGCTCTTACAGGGACGGCTACACCTTC. The chain carries TRBV7-8 and TRBJ1-2; a weak D match, TRBD1 (6 bases). V gave up 4 bases and J gave up 8 bases, with 11 bases separating them. This CDR3 spans 12 amino acids. In germline, CDR1 is SGHVS, CDR2 FQNEAQ. The full variable domain, rest sourced from reference TRBV7-8 and TRBJ1-2, is GAGVSQSPRYKVAKRGQDVALRCDPISGHVSLFWYQQALGQGPEFLTYFQNEAQLDKSGLPSDRFFAERPEGSVSTLKIQRTQQEDSAVYLCASSSYRDGYTFGSGTRLTVV.

V usage is TRBV2 and J usage is TRBJ1-1; D unresolved. The CDR3 has 14 amino acids. Germline V gene sequence: CDR1 SNHLY, CDR2 FYNNEI. Deletions cut 2 bases from V and 0 bases from J, with 7 bases between. The CDR3 here is CASSEYGVNTEAFF. CDR3 bases: TGTGCCAGCAGTGAATACGGGGTGAACACTGAAGCTTTCTTT.

This clone was seen only once. J is TRBJ1-4 and V is TRBV30; D is unclear. Germline V CDR1 and CDR2: GTSNPN, SVGIG (reference sequence). This CDR3 has 12 amino acids. The ends were cut back, 0 bases at V and 8 bases at J, with 7 bases in the middle. This chain's CDR3 is CAWSVREEKLFF. CDR3 nucleotide sequence: TGTGCCTGGAGTGTACGAGAGGAAAAACTGTTTTTT. Looking up the rest from reference TRBV30 and TRBJ1-4 gives the full variable domain: SQTIHQWPATLVQPVGSPLSLECTVEGTSNPNLYWYRQAAGRGLQLLFYSVGIGQISSEVPQNLSASRPQDRQFILSSKKLLLSDSGFYLCAWSVREEKLFFGSGTQLSVL.

The chain employs TRBV18 and TRBJ1-1; 9 positions agree with TRBD1. This CDR3 contains 15 residues. Germline V gene data show CDR1 as KGHSH and CDR2 as LQKENI. The trim removed 1 base at V and 5 bases at J, leaving 5 bases unmatched. DNA of the CDR3: TGTGCCAGCTCACCACTACAGGGGGCGAGGACTGAAGCTTTCTTT. Translating gives CASSPLQGARTEAFF.

J is TRBJ2-5 and V is TRBV19, with TRBD1 matching 8 bases. The V segment lost 3 bases and the J segment 0 bases; nucleotides outside the gene matches: 3. From germline, CDR1 is LNHDA and CDR2 SQIVND (reference sequence). The CDR3 consists of 15 residues. The CDR3 nucleotides read TGTGCCAGTAGTATCGGGGACAGGAACCAAGAGACCCAGTACTTC. Protein product: CASSIGDRNQETQYF.

The V call is TRBV6-5, the J call TRBJ2-5, with a possible D match to TRBD1 (5 bases). The CDR3 length is 16 residues. The V and J ends lost 2 bases and 0 bases respectively, with 13 bases between them. Germline lookup yields CDR1 MNHEY and CDR2 SVGAGI. CDR3 amino acids: CASSYTGNLYQETQYF. CDR3 bases: TGTGCCAGCAGTTACACAGGCAACCTTTACCAAGAGACCCAGTACTTC.

The chain combines TRBV19 with TRBJ1-5; TRBD1 agrees at 9 bases. Trimming took 8 bases from V and 7 from J; bases not matched to a gene: 21. Germline lookup yields CDR1 LNHDA and CDR2 SQIVND (reference sequence). This CDR3 is 18 amino acids long. CDR3 in amino acids: CASRNSGVGTGFLQPQHF. In DNA form, the CDR3 reads TGTGCCAGTCGAAACAGTGGAGTCGGGACAGGGTTTTTGCAGCCCCAGCATTTT.

This chain connects TRBV6-6 to TRBJ2-4; no clear D. V was pared by 6 bases and J by 6 bases, with 12 bases between. Germline CDR1 and CDR2: MNHNY and SVGAGI (reference sequence). The CDR3 loop spans 13 amino acids. This chain's CDR3 is CASRVSTGNIQYF. For the CDR3, the DNA is TGTGCCAGCAGAGTTAGTACCGGAAACATTCAGTACTTC.

CDR3 in amino acids: CASSLGGNYGYTF. The CDR3, as DNA: TGTGCCAGCAGCCTAGGGGGCAACTATGGCTACACCTTC. The chain recombines TRBV7-8 with TRBJ1-2; 7 bases map to TRBD1. The germline V gene encodes CDR1 SGHVS and CDR2 FQNEAQ. This CDR3 is 13 amino acids long. The J segment lost 2 bases and the V segment lost 5 bases, leaving 2 bases of the junction unmatched.

The CDR3 DNA reads TGCGTATTCTACCGGGCAGGGGGCTGGTTCCCTAACTATGGCTACACCTTC. This codes for CVFYRAGGWFPNYGYTF. The gene calls are TRBV5-1 and TRBJ1-2, with 8 bases lining up with TRBD1. CDR3 size: 17 residues. The germline CDR1 and CDR2 sequences are SGHRS and YFSETQ.